Many counts were recorded for the clone carrying this T cell receptor (beta chain). No antigen is known for it. TCR alpha and beta CDR3 regions were amplified from RNA using iRepertoire nested multiplex PCR. Tissue mRNA or PBMC total RNA, about 85-400 ng, went into one-step reverse transcription and amplification. TCRdb independently ran MiXCR on the multiplex PCR reads; one entry per CDR3 protein. The sample consists of around 100,000 distinct CDR3 sequences, roughly 30% of them appearing once. This specimen belongs to a study of glioma-infiltrating T cells. Findings and limits, study-wide: Tissue and blood shared very few CDR3 sequences. Tissue-blood divergence was below expectation in non-neoplastic patients, above in gliomas.

V lost 6 bases, J lost 2 bases, and 10 bases lay in between. Germline V gene lookup returns CDR1 WSHSY and CDR2 SAAADI. This CDR3 is built from 13 residues. Sample: glioma tissue, nonneoplastic brain tissue, or PBMCs (not recorded which). The chain carries TRBV10-2 and TRBJ1-1; possible D gene TRBD1, 5 bases. This receptor was obtained from a human donor with low-grade glioma or glioblastoma, undergoing nonglioma brain surgery, or in good health (not recorded which). CDR3 DNA: TGCGCCAGCAGGATAGGGGCAAACACTGAAGCTTTCTTT. Translated, it gives CASRIGANTEAFF.